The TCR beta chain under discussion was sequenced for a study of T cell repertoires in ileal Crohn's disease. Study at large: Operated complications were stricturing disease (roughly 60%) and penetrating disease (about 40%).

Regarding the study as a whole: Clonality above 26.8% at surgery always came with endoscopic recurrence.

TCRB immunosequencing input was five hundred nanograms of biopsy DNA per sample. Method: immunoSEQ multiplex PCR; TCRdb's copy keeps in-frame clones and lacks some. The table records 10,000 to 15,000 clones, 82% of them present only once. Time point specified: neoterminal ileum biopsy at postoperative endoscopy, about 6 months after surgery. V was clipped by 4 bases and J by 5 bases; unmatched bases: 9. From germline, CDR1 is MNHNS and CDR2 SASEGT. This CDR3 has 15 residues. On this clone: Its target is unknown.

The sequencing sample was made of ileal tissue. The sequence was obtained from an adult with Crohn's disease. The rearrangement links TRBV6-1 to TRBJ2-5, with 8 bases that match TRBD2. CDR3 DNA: TGTGCCAGCAGTGTAACAGCGGGGGTCGGGGAGACCCAGTACTTC. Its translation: CASSVTAGVGETQYF.